Shown below are 8 T cell receptor beta chains from a single sample sequenced in a study of vaccination effects on CD4 cells after COVID-19. For these TCRs, the target antigens are not known. Here immunoSEQ multiplex PCR was the method, and the copy in TCRdb shows in-frame clones only, minus some. Here the sample spans tens of thousands of clones, over 60% being singletons. The ViraFEST assay expanded antigen-specific CD4+ T cells with viral peptide pools before sequencing. After around 10 days in culture, the CD4+ T cells were isolated. Every participant took two doses of the BNT162b2 or mRNA-1273 vaccine. The source was CD4+ T cells from PBMCs cultured with SARS-CoV-2 spike peptides, collected after COVID-19 vaccination. The receptors come from a human donor who received a COVID-19 vaccine. Some clones in this sample may be carry-over from other donors' samples.

This rearrangement joins TRBV6-5 to TRBJ2-1, with D perhaps matching TRBD1 (5 bases). V was clipped by 2 bases and J by 8 bases, with 10 bases between them. This CDR3 region has 13 residues. CDR1 is MNHEY and CDR2 is SVGAGI in the germline V gene. The CDR3 nucleotides are TGTGCCAGCAGTTACCGATCCAGGGATGAGCAGTTCTTC. Encoded protein: CASSYRSRDEQFF.

The chain is built from TRBV24-1 and TRBJ1-1, with D uncertain. The V gene lost 5 bases and the J gene lost 1 base, with 7 bases spanning the gap. CDR1 KGHDR and CDR2 SFDVKD come from the germline V gene. CDR3 length equals 13 residues. CDR3 sequence: CATSVPGNTEAFF. CDR3 DNA sequence: TGTGCCACCAGTGTCCCAGGGAACACTGAAGCTTTCTTT.

This clone occurred once. The gene calls are TRBV14 and TRBJ2-5; perhaps TRBD2 as D (5 bases). V was trimmed by 1 base and J by 5 bases, leaving 14 bases between them. From germline, CDR1 is SGHDN and CDR2 FVKESK. The length of the CDR3 is 15 residues. CDR3 protein: CASSQVFTGGETQYF. DNA of the CDR3: TGTGCCAGCAGCCAAGTATTCACCGGAGGTGAGACCCAGTACTTC.

This clone was recorded a few times. The V gene is TRBV5-6, the J gene TRBJ2-6; D uncertain. The length of the CDR3 is 16 residues. The V gene lost 4 bases and the J gene lost 2 bases, with 13 bases spanning the gap. Germline V gene sequence: CDR1 SGHDT, CDR2 YYEEEE. The chain's CDR3 is CASSATWSPGANVLTF. Written as DNA, the CDR3 is TGTGCCAGCAGCGCCACGTGGTCACCTGGGGCCAACGTCCTGACTTTC.

The V gene is TRBV19, the J gene TRBJ2-1, with 9 bases identical to TRBD2. CDR3 length: 17 residues. With V trimmed by 7 bases and J by 7 bases, 17 bases remained unmatched. Per germline, CDR1 LNHDA and CDR2 SQIVND (reference sequence). The CDR3 sequence: CASTTTRGSGGQNEQFF. The CDR3 coding sequence is TGTGCCAGTACCACAACCCGGGGTAGCGGGGGTCAGAATGAGCAGTTCTTC. The full variable domain, in which reference TRBV19 and TRBJ2-1 provide the parts outside the CDR3, is DGGITQSPKYLFRKEGQNVTLSCEQNLNHDAMYWYRQDPGQGLRLIYYSQIVNDFQKGDIAEGYSVSREKKESFPLTVTSAQKNPTAFYLCASTTTRGSGGQNEQFFGPGTRLTVL.

This clone was found a few times. The chain recombines TRBV2 with TRBJ2-1; no clear D gene. The CDR3 has 12 amino acids. V lost 7 bases and J 6 bases, leaving 10 bases between the germline ends. Germline loops: CDR1 SNHLY, CDR2 FYNNEI. This CDR3 is CASITTGNEQFF. In nucleotides, the CDR3 is TGTGCCAGCATTACTACGGGCAATGAGCAGTTCTTC.

This clone was seen only a few times. This chain uses TRBV2 with TRBJ1-4; D unresolved. This CDR3 contains 14 residues. V lost 7 bases and J 1 base, leaving 10 bases between the germline ends. Germline CDR1 SNHLY, CDR2 FYNNEI. In DNA, the CDR3 is TGTGCCAGCAAAGTAACGTTAACTAATGAAAAACTGTTTTTT. This encodes CASKVTLTNEKLFF.

The CDR3 nucleotides are TGCAGCGTTGAATGGGTCAGGAACACTGAAGCTTTCTTT. Protein: CSVEWVRNTEAFF. This chain links TRBV29-1 with TRBJ1-1; the D is unclear. Trimming shortened V by 2 bases and J by 1 base, and 8 bases separated the two germline ends. The CDR3 is 13 amino acids. Germline CDR1 SQVTM, CDR2 ANQGSEA.